These 25 T cell receptor beta chains came from one sample sequenced in a study of early T cells in non-severe SARS-CoV-2 infection. TCRdb recomputed calls from the 5' RACE reads with MiXCR, one row per CDR3 protein. The sample has under 70,000 distinct CDR3 sequences, roughly 13% seen once. Sequenced: whole blood. Source of these receptors: an adult who was a healthcare worker with PCR-confirmed SARS-CoV-2 infection or an uninfected control (not recorded which).

V and J are TRBV7-2 and TRBJ2-7; TRBD2 might be the D (6 bases). The CDR3 is 15 amino acids. Germline V gene data show CDR1 as SGHTA and CDR2 as FQGNSA. Trimming removed 1 base at V and 3 bases at J, with 13 bases between. The DNA of the CDR3 is TGTGCCAGCAGCTTAGTCCCGACTAGGGACTACGAGCAGTACTTC. Translation gives CASSLVPTRDYEQYF.

This clonotype was seen at least ten times. The CDR3 nucleotides are TGTGCCAGCCTAAGCCAGGAGCAAGAGACCCAGTACTTC. Its protein is CASLSQEQETQYF. The rearrangement links TRBV6-1 to TRBJ2-5; no definite D call. V lost 8 bases to trimming and J lost 2 bases, with 12 bases between them. The CDR3 is 13 residues long. Germline V CDR1 and CDR2: MNHNS, SASEGT.

This clonotype was seen a few times. The V call is TRBV3-1, the J call TRBJ2-3; tentative D call: TRBD2 (6 bases). In germline, CDR1 is LGHDT, CDR2 YNNKEL (reference sequence). The CDR3 runs to 12 residues. The V and J ends lost 4 bases and 6 bases respectively, with 8 bases between them. The CDR3 protein is CASSPREDTQYF. The CDR3 region has the DNA TGTGCCAGCAGCCCCCGGGAGGATACGCAGTATTTT.

This clonotype was counted at least ten times. The chain links TRBV4-1 to TRBJ1-1; TRBD1 aligns across 8 bases. Germline V CDR1 and CDR2: MGHRA, YSYEKL. V was pared by 3 bases and J by 0 bases, with 6 bases of the junction left unmatched. The length of the CDR3 is 16 residues. In nucleotides, the CDR3 is TGCGCCAGCAGCCAGGCACAGGGGGTGATGAACACTGAAGCTTTCTTT. Translating it yields CASSQAQGVMNTEAFF.

The chain has TRBV28 and TRBJ2-3; 7 bases agree with TRBD1. This CDR3 contains 15 residues. Germline V gives CDR1 MDHEN, CDR2 SYDVKM. V lost 5 bases and J lost 1; bases outside the gene matches: 6. CDR3 DNA: TGTGCCAGCAGTCCCCATACAGGGGGCACAGATACGCAGTATTTT. Protein sequence: CASSPHTGGTDTQYF.

This clonotype was seen ten or more times. The chain combines TRBV19 with TRBJ1-5; 7 bases map to TRBD1. The CDR3 spans 19 residues. After removal of 2 bases from V and 8 bases from J, the junction contained 21 bases not matched to a gene. CDR1 LNHDA and CDR2 SQIVND come from the germline V gene (reference sequence). CDR3 sequence: CASSILSPARTGQAEPQHF. The CDR3 coding sequence is TGTGCCAGTAGTATATTAAGCCCGGCCAGGACAGGCCAAGCGGAGCCCCAGCATTTT.

This sequence joins TRBV12-3 or TRBV12-4 and TRBJ2-7, with D perhaps matching TRBD1 or TRBD2 (6 bases each). CDR3 size: 15 residues. Trimming pared 3 bases from V and 4 bases from J, leaving 16 bases between. Here the CDR3 reads CASSFIRGPGYEQYF. CDR3 sequence (DNA): TGTGCCAGCAGTTTCATCCGGGGGCCGGGGTACGAGCAGTACTTC.

The J gene is TRBJ2-7, the V gene TRBV7-2, with D possibly being TRBD1 or TRBD2 (6 bases each). Germline CDR1 SGHTA, CDR2 FQGNSA. This CDR3 contains 11 residues. The V end lost 1 base, the J end lost 11 bases, and 9 bases lay between the germline ends. The CDR3 here is CASSLEGGKYF. In nucleotides, the CDR3 is TGTGCCAGCAGCTTAGAAGGGGGGAAGTACTTC.

The chain is built from TRBV4-1 and TRBJ2-4; D is unclear. In germline, CDR1 is MGHRA, CDR2 YSYEKL. This CDR3 is 18 amino acids long. V lost 4 bases, J lost 0 bases, and 19 bases lay in between. The CDR3 DNA follows: TGCGCCAGCAGCCCGCGTTCTGGCGGAGAGATAGCCAAAAACATTCAGTACTTC. Residues: CASSPRSGGEIAKNIQYF.

This clonotype came up many times. V and J are TRBV20-1 and TRBJ2-6, with a tentative D call TRBD1 (5 bases). Trimming stripped 6 bases from V and 2 bases from J, with 14 bases between. CDR3 length equals 15 residues. Germline lookup yields CDR1 DFQATT and CDR2 SNEGSKA (reference sequence). CDR3 residues: CSATNRPPGANVLTF. The DNA of the CDR3 is TGCAGTGCGACGAACAGGCCCCCTGGGGCCAACGTCCTGACTTTC.

The V call is TRBV6-1, the J call TRBJ2-3; 7 bases fit TRBD1. Germline assignment: CDR1 MNHNS and CDR2 SASEGT. The CDR3 has 17 amino acids. The V gene end was trimmed by 5 bases and the J gene end by 5 bases; junction bases not matched to a gene: 16. The DNA for the CDR3 is TGTGCCAGCAGTCTTTCCTGGGACAGCTTAAGCGGAGATACGCAGTATTTT. Translating gives CASSLSWDSLSGDTQYF.

This clonotype was picked up a small number of times. The chain has TRBV5-1 and TRBJ2-2; D is unclear. The germline V gene encodes CDR1 SGHRS and CDR2 YFSETQ. V lost 0 bases and J 6 bases, leaving 21 bases between the germline ends. The CDR3 is made up of 18 amino acids. CDR3 nucleotide sequence: TGCGCCAGCAGCTTGGTCTCCAGTGAGCGTCCTGGGTCCGGGGAGCTGTTTTTT. This gives the protein CASSLVSSERPGSGELFF. The full variable domain, in which reference TRBV5-1 and TRBJ2-2 provide the parts outside the CDR3, is KAGVTQTPRYLIKTRGQQVTLSCSPISGHRSVSWYQQTPGQGLQFLFEYFSETQRNKGNFPGRFSGRQFSNSRSEMNVSTLELGDSALYLCASSLVSSERPGSGELFFGEGSRLTVL.

This clonotype was counted between two and nine times. The J gene is TRBJ2-7, the V gene TRBV7-2; D is unresolved. V lost 4 bases and J lost 4, with 5 bases in between. The CDR3 spans 11 residues. The germline V gene has CDR1 SGHTA and CDR2 FQGNSA. CDR3 nucleotides: TGTGCCAGCAGCTCCTATTACGAGCAGTACTTC. Amino acids: CASSSYYEQYF. Supplemented by reference TRBV7-2 and TRBJ2-7, the full variable domain reads GAGVSQSPSNKVTEKGKDVELRCDPISGHTALYWYRQSLGQGLEFLIYFQGNSAPDKSGLPSDRFSAERTGGSVSTLTIQRTQQEDSAVYLCASSSYYEQYFGPGTRLTVT.

This CDR3 is CASSLWQGGNQPQHF. The CDR3 bases are TGTGCCAGCAGCTTATGGCAGGGTGGCAATCAGCCCCAGCATTTT. The rearrangement joins TRBV5-6 to TRBJ1-5; perhaps TRBD1 as D (5 bases). The length of the CDR3 is 15 residues. Trimming took 2 bases from V and 2 from J, leaving 11 bases between them. Germline V lookup: CDR1 SGHDT, CDR2 YYEEEE. Full variable domain (rest looked up from reference TRBV5-6 and TRBJ1-5): DAGVTQSPTHLIKTRGQQVTLRCSPKSGHDTVSWYQQALGQGPQFIFQYYEEEERQRGNFPDRFSGHQFPNYSSELNVNALLLGDSALYLCASSLWQGGNQPQHFGDGTRLSIL.

This chain joins TRBV28 and TRBJ1-2; D uncertain. The ends were cut back, 7 bases at V and 2 bases at J, with 8 bases in the middle. Germline CDR1 is MDHEN and CDR2 is SYDVKM. There are 12 residues in the CDR3. For the CDR3, the DNA is TGTGCCAGCAATGTGCAGAACTATGGCTACACCTTC. It translates to CASNVQNYGYTF.

The rearrangement uses TRBV12-3 or TRBV12-4 and TRBJ2-2, with TRBD2 matching over 10 bases. The CDR3 loop spans 15 amino acids. Trimming took 7 bases from V and 0 from J; bases not matched to a gene: 2. CDR3: CASITSGTNTGELFF. CDR3 nucleotides: TGTGCCAGCATAACTAGCGGGACGAACACCGGGGAGCTGTTTTTT.

The V gene is TRBV19, the J gene TRBJ2-2; 12 positions agree with TRBD1. The CDR3 is made up of 14 amino acids. Germline V gives CDR1 LNHDA, CDR2 SQIVND (reference sequence). V lost 11 bases and J lost 6; bases outside the gene matches: 7. The CDR3 loop reads CAGIRDRGPGELFF. The CDR3 coding sequence is TGTGCCGGTATCCGGGACAGGGGGCCCGGGGAGCTGTTTTTT.

This sequence joins TRBV20-1 and TRBJ2-1; 8 bases map to TRBD1. Germline V lookup: CDR1 DFQATT, CDR2 SNEGSKA (reference sequence). V shed 2 bases and J 8 bases; nucleotides not matched to a gene: 8. The CDR3 is 14 amino acids. CDR3 nucleotide sequence: TGCAGTGCTAGACCTGAGGACAGGGAGGATGAGCAGTTCTTC. Protein product: CSARPEDREDEQFF.

This chain uses TRBV29-1 with TRBJ1-1; D unclear. Looked up from germline, CDR1 is SQVTM and CDR2 is ANQGSEA. This CDR3 is built from 11 residues. Between the trimmed V and J ends, which lost 8 bases and 1 base, there was a span of 8 bases. The DNA for the CDR3 is TGCAGCCATGGTAGGAACACTGAAGCTTTCTTT. This codes for CSHGRNTEAFF.

The sample holds a few counts of this clonotype. V is TRBV28 and J is TRBJ1-4; D is ambiguous. Germline CDR1 is MDHEN and CDR2 is SYDVKM. This CDR3 comprises 11 residues. V lost 5 bases, J lost 8 bases, and 6 bases lay in between. CDR3 sequence reads: CASSTIEKLFF. The CDR3 nucleotides are TGTGCCAGCAGTACTATCGAAAAACTGTTTTTT.

Many counts were recorded for this clonotype. The chain couples TRBV2 to TRBJ2-1; D possibly corresponds to TRBD2 (6 bases). Germline V gene sequence: CDR1 SNHLY, CDR2 FYNNEI. V lost 4 bases and J lost 2, with 12 bases in between. This CDR3 is built from 15 residues. The CDR3 region is CASSAGLGPYNEQFF. For the CDR3, the DNA is TGTGCCAGCAGTGCGGGACTCGGCCCCTACAATGAGCAGTTCTTC.

The genes are TRBV9 and TRBJ2-1; TRBD2 matches 12 bases. The V gene end was trimmed by 2 bases and the J gene end by 7 bases; junction bases not matched to a gene: 1. CDR1 and CDR2 from the germline V gene are SGDLS and YYNGEE. There are 14 residues in the CDR3. For the CDR3, the DNA is TGTGCCAGCAGCGTGGGGACTAGCGGGAATGAGCAGTTCTTC. Translated, it gives CASSVGTSGNEQFF.

The rearrangement uses TRBV9 and TRBJ2-7, with 8 nucleotides matching TRBD1. CDR3 length: 15 amino acids. Per the germline V gene, CDR1 is SGDLS and CDR2 is YYNGEE. J lost 5 bases, V lost 6 bases, and 13 bases had no gene match. The CDR3 region is CASNRDGTGFHEQYF. CDR3 in DNA: TGTGCCAGCAACCGAGACGGGACAGGCTTCCACGAGCAGTACTTC.

This sequence joins TRBV5-1 and TRBJ1-5; no clear D. Per the germline V gene, CDR1 is SGHRS and CDR2 is YFSETQ. CDR3 length: 14 amino acids. V was cut by 0 bases and J by 4 bases, with 8 bases left in between. The CDR3 loop reads CASSLAGKNQPQHF. The CDR3, as DNA: TGCGCCAGCAGCTTGGCCGGAAAGAATCAGCCCCAGCATTTT.

In its sample, this clonotype ranks as medium-sized (0.01 to 0.1%). V is TRBV20-1 and J is TRBJ1-1; D perhaps matches TRBD1 (6 bases). Germline V gene data show CDR1 as DFQATT and CDR2 as SNEGSKA (reference sequence). The CDR3 is 13 residues long. V lost 6 bases and J 1 base, leaving 12 bases between the germline ends. DNA for the CDR3: TGCAGTGCGGCACAGGGTCCGAACACTGAAGCTTTCTTT. Translation: CSAAQGPNTEAFF.